What follows are 11 T cell receptor beta chains derived from one specimen sequenced in a study of blood T cell repertoires in COVID-19. Generated by immunoSEQ multiplex PCR, the TCRdb table keeps only in-frame clones and is missing some. The sample records about 58,000 clones, around 89% being singletons. The sample taken for sequencing was peripheral blood. All receptors come from a man aged 60 to 75 with active COVID-19.

This clone was detected once. Germline and junction disagree at one end, which may indicate a read error. V and J are TRBV28 and TRBJ2-2, with unresolved D. Germline CDR1 MDHEN, CDR2 SYDVKM. The CDR3 has 13 amino acids. The CDR3 nucleotides read TGTGCCAGCACTTTAAGAGTCACCGGGGAGCTGTTTTTT. Translating gives CASTLRVTGELFF.

V and J are TRBV28 and TRBJ1-6; no clear D. V was shortened by 5 bases and J by 4 bases, with 3 bases between the two germline ends. Per the germline V gene, CDR1 is MDHEN and CDR2 is SYDVKM. The CDR3 totals 12 residues. The CDR3 here is CASSPYNSPLHF. CDR3 coding DNA: TGTGCCAGCAGTCCGTATAATTCACCCCTCCACTTT.

This clone came up a few times. The gene calls are TRBV28 and TRBJ1-3; no reliable D call. The germline gives CDR1 MDHEN, CDR2 SYDVKM. V shed 6 bases and J shed 2 bases, with 14 bases lying between them. The CDR3 is 15 amino acids. CDR3 amino acids: CASSPPMSAGNTIYF. The CDR3 DNA sequence: TGTGCCAGCAGCCCGCCCATGTCGGCTGGAAACACCATATATTTT. The whole variable domain, remainder taken from reference TRBV28 and TRBJ1-3, is DVKVTQSSRYLVKRTGEKVFLECVQDMDHENMFWYRQDPGLGLRLIYFSYDVKMKEKGDIPEGYSVSREKKERFSLILESASTNQTSMYLCASSPPMSAGNTIYFGEGSWLTVV.

The chain uses TRBV4-3 and TRBJ2-3; TRBD2 matches 10 bases. The V and J ends lost 4 bases and 2 bases, in that order; junction bases with no gene match: 9. Germline CDR1 and CDR2: LGHNA and YSLEER. The CDR3 has 17 residues. CDR3 residues: CASSPLFGLAVTDTQYF. In nucleotides, the CDR3 is TGCGCCAGCAGCCCCCTCTTTGGACTAGCGGTCACAGATACGCAGTATTTT.

This clone was counted once. The gene calls are TRBV28 and TRBJ1-5; D might be TRBD1 (5 bases). CDR1 is MDHEN and CDR2 is SYDVKM in the germline V gene. V was pared by 2 bases and J by 1 base, with 12 bases between. This CDR3 is 16 amino acids long. For the CDR3, the DNA is TGTGCCAGCAGTTTACCCCAGGGCCTGAGCAATCAGCCCCAGCATTTT. Its protein product is CASSLPQGLSNQPQHF.

This chain links TRBV18 with TRBJ1-1; TRBD1 agrees at 9 bases. The CDR3 spans 15 residues. With V trimmed by 6 bases and J by 4 bases, 9 bases remained unmatched. The germline V gene has CDR1 KGHSH and CDR2 LQKENI. CDR3 loop: CASSATKQGATEAFF. DNA for the CDR3: TGTGCCAGCTCGGCAACAAAACAGGGGGCCACTGAAGCTTTCTTT.

This chain links TRBV4-1 with TRBJ2-1; TRBD2 matches at 14 bases. The CDR3 consists of 15 residues. Unmatched junction bases numbered 7, after V lost 5 bases and J lost 10 bases. Germline CDR1 and CDR2: MGHRA and YSYEKL. The CDR3, as DNA: TGCGCCAGCAGCGTGACTAGCGGGGGGGCCAGAGAGCAGTTCTTC. Its protein product is CASSVTSGGAREQFF.

The chain couples TRBV4-2 to TRBJ2-3; 11 bases are shared with TRBD2. From germline, CDR1 is LGHNA and CDR2 YNFKEQ. Losses at the gene ends were 11 bases for V and 12 bases for J; bases not matched to a gene: 13. CDR3 size: 13 residues. This CDR3 is CAAGLAGGLGQYF. The DNA for the CDR3 is TGTGCCGCGGGGCTAGCGGGAGGACTTGGTCAGTATTTT.

This chain joins TRBV9 and TRBJ2-5; D might be TRBD1 (6 bases). CDR1 SGDLS and CDR2 YYNGEE come from the germline V gene. Trimming removed 0 bases at V and 5 bases at J, with 14 bases between. This CDR3 spans 15 amino acids. CDR3 nucleotides: TGTGCCAGCAGCGTAGATGGGGGCATCGGGGAGACCCAGTACTTC. Amino acids: CASSVDGGIGETQYF.

The chain employs TRBV6-5 and TRBJ2-5, with D tentatively TRBD1 (6 bases). This CDR3 has 13 residues. The germline gives CDR1 MNHEY, CDR2 SVGAGI. V lost 6 bases to trimming and J lost 1 base, with 9 bases between them. The chain's CDR3 is CASRRDTQETQYF. The CDR3 region has the DNA TGTGCCAGCAGGAGGGACACCCAAGAGACCCAGTACTTC.

The V call is TRBV4-1, the J call TRBJ1-6; D perhaps matches TRBD1 (6 bases). This CDR3 has 14 amino acids. V was trimmed by 2 bases and J by 12 bases, leaving 14 bases between them. Germline V gene sequence: CDR1 MGHRA, CDR2 YSYEKL. CDR3 region: CASSQSAGEVPLHF. DNA for the CDR3: TGCGCCAGCAGCCAAAGTGCAGGGGAAGTACCCCTCCACTTT.